Listed below are T cell receptor beta chains from one sample, sequenced in a study of OX40 agonist ivuxolimab in advanced cancers. Produced via immunoSEQ multiplex PCR; TCRdb's table is partial and in-frame only. The sample contains 65,000 to 70,000 clones, about 85% of which appear only once. Sequencing was performed on CD4+ or CD8+ T cells sorted from blood, taken in a trial of the OX40 agonist ivuxolimab. These receptors all stem from an adult with an advanced solid tumor such as melanoma, head and neck, liver or kidney cancer. CDR3s include the opening cysteine and the closing phenylalanine or tryptophan. The D gene is left open where the match is weak. The size field is filled for only some rows; it gives once, few, many or a size class.

>few|TRBD2|TRBV5-1|TRBJ2-3
CASSLALGVAGGTDTQYF
TGCGCCAGCAGCTTGGCCTTAGGGGTAGCGGGAGGCACAGATACGCAGTATTTT
>NA|NA|TRBV10-3|TRBJ1-6
CATRGGDSSYNSPLHF
TGTGCCACCCGAGGTGGAGATAGCTCCTATAATTCACCCCTCCACTTT
>NA|NA|TRBV5-1|TRBJ2-5
CASSSGLGETQYF
TGCGCCAGCAGCTCGGGACTTGGCGAGACCCAGTACTTC
>NA|NA|TRBV7-9|TRBJ1-1
CASSQWDTEGMEAFF
TGTGCCAGCAGCCAATGGGACACGGAGGGTATGGAAGCTTTCTTT
>NA|NA|TRBV30|TRBJ2-3
CAWKDRRTADTQYF
TGTGCCTGGAAAGATAGGCGGACTGCAGATACGCAGTATTTT
>NA|NA|TRBV7-2|TRBJ1-6
CASSLERQNYNSPLHF
TGTGCCAGCAGCTTAGAGAGACAGAATTATAATTCACCCCTCCACTTT
>NA|NA|TRBV5-4|TRBJ2-3
CASSQSGTPDTQYF
TGTGCCAGCAGCCAGTCCGGGACTCCAGATACGCAGTATTTT
>NA|NA|TRBV11-2|TRBJ2-7
CASSLGSYEQYF
TGTGCCAGCAGCTTAGGGTCCTACGAGCAGTACTTC
>NA|NA|TRBV19|TRBJ2-7
CASGRLQGNEQYF
TGTGCCAGTGGTCGATTACAGGGAAACGAGCAGTACTTC
>NA|TRBD1|TRBV30|TRBJ2-5
CAYDRGHETQYF
TGTGCCTACGACAGGGGACACGAGACCCAGTACTTC